This T cell receptor beta chain originates from a study of PD-1 blockade in mismatch repair-deficient tumors. Looking at the study overall: Enrolled about 2013-2017, patients had progressing, pretreated mismatch repair-deficient cancers of more than ten types.

About this clone: Its antigen is not identified.

Mismatch repair deficiency was confirmed in all patients, by PCR or immunohistochemistry. Three pembrolizumab responders had their TCRs sequenced. Generated by immunoSEQ multiplex PCR, the TCRdb table keeps only in-frame clones and is missing some. This sample yields tens of thousands of clones, of which 75% to 85% are seen a single time; 20% to 25% belongs to the top ten. General study points: Tumor-resident clones, often undetectable pretreatment in blood, expanded then contracted after pembrolizumab.

The germline V gene encodes CDR1 MDHEN and CDR2 SYDVKM. Trimming stripped 4 bases from V and 4 bases from J, with 17 bases between. There are 16 residues in the CDR3. The starting material was peripheral blood, obtained 12 weeks after starting pembrolizumab. V gene TRBV28 combines with J gene TRBJ2-1; D is uncertain. The receptor's source is an adult with mismatch repair-deficient cancer. The DNA of the CDR3 is TGTGCCAGCAGTTCCCGGATCAGGCTGCCGTACAATGAGCAGTTCTTC. This gives the protein CASSSRIRLPYNEQFF.